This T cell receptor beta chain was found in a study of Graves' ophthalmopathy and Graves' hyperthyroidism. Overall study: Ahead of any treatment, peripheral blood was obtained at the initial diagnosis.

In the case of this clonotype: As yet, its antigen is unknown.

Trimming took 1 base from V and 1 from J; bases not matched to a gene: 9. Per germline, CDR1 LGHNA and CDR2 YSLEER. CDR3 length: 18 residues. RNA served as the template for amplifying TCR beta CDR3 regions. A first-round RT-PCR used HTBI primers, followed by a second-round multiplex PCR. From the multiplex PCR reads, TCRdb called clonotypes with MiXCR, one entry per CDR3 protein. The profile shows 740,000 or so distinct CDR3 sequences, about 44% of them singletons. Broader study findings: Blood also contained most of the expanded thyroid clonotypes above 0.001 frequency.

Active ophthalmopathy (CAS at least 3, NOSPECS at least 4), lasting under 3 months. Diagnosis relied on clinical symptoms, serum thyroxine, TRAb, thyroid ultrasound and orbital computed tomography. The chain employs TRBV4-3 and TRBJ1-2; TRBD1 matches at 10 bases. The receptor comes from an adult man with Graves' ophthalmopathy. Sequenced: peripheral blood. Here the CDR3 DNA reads TGCGCCAGCAGCCAAGGGGAGGGACAGGGGACCATTAACTATGGCTACACCTTC. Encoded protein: CASSQGEGQGTINYGYTF.